This T cell receptor beta chain was retrieved from a study of CD8+CD57+ T cells in acquired aplastic anemia. In the study overall: Mean yield of DNA from sorted CD4+ and CD8+ cells was 3.2 ug.

Patients selected for sequencing had displayed CD8+CD57+ cell expansion by flow cytometry. This clonotype was recorded at least ten times. What it recognizes is unknown. TCR beta VDJ combinations and CDR3 sequences were profiled from genomic DNA. TCRdb reprocessed the reads via MiXCR and lists one record per CDR3 protein. This table has under 350,000 distinct CDR3 sequences, under 60% appearing once. Study-level points and caveats: Between patients and controls, CD8+ Simpson's diversity did not vary significantly.

The CDR3 length is 15 residues. CDR1 is DFQATT, CDR2 SNEGSKA, per germline (reference sequence). Deletions cut 0 bases from V and 0 bases from J, with 9 bases between. The specimen sequenced was sorted CD4+, CD8+, or CD8+CD57+ T cells (not recorded which) from PBMCs. The receptor comes from a human donor with aplastic anemia. The chain is built from TRBV20-1 and TRBJ1-5; D is ambiguous. The CDR3 DNA reads as TGCAGTGCTAGAGATTCCCTTTATAGCAATCAGCCCCAGCATTTT. It specifies CSARDSLYSNQPQHF.